The 10 T cell receptor beta chains given below trace back to one sample, sequenced in a study of human T cells and chemical hapten exposure. The authors' total RNA extraction used unfractionated whole blood. Library preparation tagged each individual cDNA molecule with a unique molecular identifier. MiXCR, run by TCRdb on the reads, gives a single entry per CDR3 protein. The sample lists around 780 distinct CDR3 sequences, around 75% occurring once. Sequenced input: whole blood. Every receptor here comes from a human donor with alopecia, or a healthy volunteer (not recorded which). Some clones in this sample may be carry-over from other donors' samples. This table probably holds off-target reads from a library built for another chain.

CDR3 protein: CSAPIPGQGSYEQYF. CDR3 bases: TGCAGTGCTCCGATTCCGGGACAGGGCTCCTACGAGCAGTACTTC. J is TRBJ2-7 and V is TRBV20-1, with TRBD1 matching 9 bases. Looked up from germline, CDR1 is DFQATT and CDR2 is SNEGSKA (reference sequence). The CDR3 length is 15 residues. The J segment lost 0 bases and the V segment lost 5 bases, leaving 8 bases of the junction unmatched.

The table lists this clonotype with a few counts. V usage is TRBV5-1 and J usage is TRBJ1-4; D is unclear. Trimming cost V 4 bases and J 8 bases, with 12 bases left between them. The CDR3 is 13 amino acids. Looked up from germline, CDR1 is SGHRS and CDR2 is YFSETQ. The CDR3 spells CASSLAVKEKLFF. As DNA, the CDR3 is TGCGCCAGCAGCCTAGCAGTGAAGGAAAAACTGTTTTTT.

The DNA of the CDR3 is TGTGCCAGCAAGGAGAACACCTACGAGCAGTACTTC. Translated: CASKENTYEQYF. The V gene is TRBV6-1, the J gene TRBJ2-7; D unresolved. V was trimmed by 7 bases and J by 2 bases, leaving 9 bases between them. Germline V CDR1 and CDR2: MNHNS, SASEGT. The CDR3 is 12 residues long.

The chain employs TRBV20-1 and TRBJ2-4; 7 bases are shared with TRBD1. J lost 0 bases, V lost 5 bases, and 4 bases had no gene match. The CDR3 sequence is 14 residues long. The germline V gene has CDR1 DFQATT and CDR2 SNEGSKA (reference sequence). This CDR3 reads CSAWDRGAKNIQYF. As DNA, the CDR3 is TGCAGTGCTTGGGACAGAGGAGCCAAAAACATTCAGTACTTC.

The chain employs TRBV7-2 and TRBJ2-7; 7 nucleotides line up with TRBD2. The CDR3 sequence is 16 residues long. Germline lookup yields CDR1 SGHTA and CDR2 FQGNSA. With V trimmed by 5 bases and J by 9 bases, 19 bases remained unmatched. The CDR3 region has the DNA TGTGCCAGCAGCGCCACGGGCGGGGGAGCCTCCATCGGGCAGTACTTC. Translating it yields CASSATGGGASIGQYF.

The chain recombines TRBV27 with TRBJ1-6, with a weak D call TRBD1 (6 bases). Germline CDR1 MNHEY, CDR2 SMNVEV (reference sequence). Trimming stripped 7 bases from V and 6 bases from J, with 19 bases between. The CDR3 sequence is 16 residues long. CDR3 loop: CASTSLGGSGNSPLHF. CDR3 in DNA: TGTGCCAGCACCTCTCTGGGGGGCTCTGGTAATTCACCCCTCCACTTT.

V gene TRBV12-3 or TRBV12-4 combines with J gene TRBJ2-3; D call uncertain. Deletions cut 4 bases from V and 2 bases from J, with 28 bases between. CDR3 length: 20 residues. In nucleotides, the CDR3 is TGTGCCAGCAGTTATGCCCCGAAATTCTTAGGCGGTAGGGCCACAGATACGCAGTATTTT. This encodes CASSYAPKFLGGRATDTQYF.

The gene calls are TRBV5-1 and TRBJ1-2; weak D call: TRBD1 (5 bases). Between the trimmed V and J ends, which lost 7 bases and 6 bases, there was a span of 22 bases. There are 15 residues in the CDR3. Germline loops: CDR1 SGHRS, CDR2 YFSETQ. As DNA, the CDR3 is TGCGCCAGCTCTCGTGACAGAATTGGATCGGATGGCTACACCTTC. Its translation is CASSRDRIGSDGYTF.

This clonotype was seen once. This chain connects TRBV20-1 to TRBJ2-7; tentative D call: TRBD1 (6 bases). Germline-derived CDR1 and CDR2 are DFQATT and SNEGSKA (reference sequence). The CDR3 extends over 13 amino acids. Deletions cut 3 bases from V and 3 bases from J, with 12 bases between. Written as DNA, the CDR3 is TGCAGTGCTAGGGGTCGGACAGACTACGAGCAGTACTTC. Its translation: CSARGRTDYEQYF.

J is TRBJ2-1 and V is TRBV5-5; D gene uncertain. Germline V gene lookup returns CDR1 SGHKS and CDR2 YYEKEE (reference sequence). Between the trimmed V and J ends, which lost 0 bases and 5 bases, there was a span of 6 bases. CDR3 size: 13 residues. CDR3 DNA: TGTGCCAGCAGCTTGGACAGAAACAATGAGCAGTTCTTC. Encoded protein: CASSLDRNNEQFF.